This TCR beta chain was found in a study of radiotherapy plus CTLA-4 blockade in lung cancer. For the study at large: Objective responses were seen in around 18% of patients, disease control in approximately 30%.

Data came from immunoSEQ multiplex PCR; TCRdb stores just in-frame clones and leaves some out. Found here are fewer than 90,000 clones, roughly 80% of them singletons; the top ten hold 0.82%. In regard to this clone: Its antigen is undetermined.

The CDR3 has 18 amino acids. V lost 3 bases and J lost 2; bases outside the gene matches: 12. Germline CDR1 is SGHNT and CDR2 is YYREEE (reference sequence). Ipilimumab-mediated CTLA-4 blockade plus focal radiation was given to patients having chemo-refractory metastatic non-small-cell lung cancer. Study results and limitations: Best predicting response, reportedly, were early blood T cell clone dynamics, with interferon-beta. Blood-borne expansion of tumor-derived TCR clones followed radiotherapy plus ipilimumab.

Material: peripheral blood, obtained from a patient treated with radiotherapy plus ipilimumab. This sequence was found in a human donor with non-small cell lung cancer who had stable disease on radiotherapy plus ipilimumab. The chain has TRBV5-4 and TRBJ1-5; 9 positions agree with TRBD1. The CDR3: CASSSGGTGLAGNQPQHF. The CDR3, as DNA: TGTGCCAGCAGCTCGGGGGGGACAGGGTTGGCGGGCAATCAGCCCCAGCATTTT.